These 17 T cell receptor beta chains originate from one sample sequenced in a study of spatial heterogeneity in lung cancer. TCRdb processed the 5' RACE reads anew with MiXCR; each CDR3 protein has one entry. The sample gives 16,000 or so distinct CDR3 sequences, roughly 7.1% of which show up once; 15% to 20% is in the top ten. No antigen has been identified for these receptors. Time point described: sample taken at primary tumor resection. Study-wide points: Counts of expanded intratumoral alpha and beta TCRs tracked tumor mutation counts.

Sequenced material: lung tumor tissue, taken at surgery. The receptors here all came from a female donor with early-stage non-small cell lung cancer.

This clonotype was recorded at least ten times. This beta chain lies outside the target of a library built for alpha chains; its clone size means little. The chain employs TRBV28 and TRBJ2-4, with 8 nucleotides matching TRBD1. CDR1 is MDHEN, CDR2 SYDVKM, per germline. The CDR3 totals 16 residues. V dropped 4 bases and J dropped 11; count of bases not matched to a gene: 16. The DNA of the CDR3 is TGTGCCAGCAGTTCCGGGGGTGGTTGGACAGGGAAGGTTCAGTACTTC. Amino acid sequence: CASSSGGGWTGKVQYF.

This clonotype has ten or more counts. This beta chain slipped into a library made for alpha chains as a stray read, so its size is not meaningful. The chain uses TRBV12-3 or TRBV12-4 and TRBJ2-5; TRBD2 matches at 9 bases. The CDR3 spans 14 residues. J gave up 5 bases and V 5 bases, and 6 bases lay outside the gene matches. The CDR3, as DNA: TGTGCCAGCAGTCGCGGGGGGGCGGAGGAGACCCAGTACTTC. Encoded protein: CASSRGGAEETQYF.

This clonotype was seen many times. This beta chain is a stray sequence in a library constructed for alpha chains; its clone size is not meaningful. The gene calls are TRBV28 and TRBJ2-5, with 8 bases fitting TRBD2. The V and J ends lost 4 bases and 12 bases, in that order; junction bases with no gene match: 4. CDR3 length: 11 residues. Germline V gives CDR1 MDHEN, CDR2 SYDVKM. The CDR3 nucleotides read TGTGCCAGCAGTTACGGGACTAGGGAGTACTTC. Translating it yields CASSYGTREYF. Full variable domain (missing parts from reference TRBV28 and TRBJ2-5): DVKVTQSSRYLVKRTGEKVFLECVQDMDHENMFWYRQDPGLGLRLIYFSYDVKMKEKGDIPEGYSVSREKKERFSLILESASTNQTSMYLCASSYGTREYFGPGTRLLVL.

There are many counts of this clonotype. Within a library made for alpha chains, this beta chain is off target, and its count is uninformative. The gene calls are TRBV7-3 and TRBJ2-3; D call uncertain. V was trimmed by 1 base and J by 6 bases, leaving 8 bases between them. CDR1 and CDR2 (germline): SGHTA, FQGTGA. The CDR3 extends over 13 amino acids. CDR3 region: CASSLMAEDTQYF. CDR3 coding DNA: TGTGCCAGCAGCTTAATGGCCGAGGATACGCAGTATTTT.

This clonotype is judged medium-sized. This beta chain slipped into a library made for alpha chains as a stray read, so its size is not meaningful. The CDR3 coding sequence is TGTGCCAGCTCACCGAGAGTCGGCGGGGGGGACGAGCAGTACTTC. It encodes CASSPRVGGGDEQYF. This sequence joins TRBV18 and TRBJ2-7, with 9 bases fitting TRBD2. The CDR3 is made up of 15 amino acids. Germline V gene lookup returns CDR1 KGHSH and CDR2 LQKENI. V lost 3 bases, J lost 5 bases, and 8 bases stayed unmatched.

With regard to this clonotype: This beta chain is an off-target read within a library intended for alpha chains, so its frequency means little. The gene calls are TRBV11-2 and TRBJ2-3; 7 nucleotides agree with TRBD2. This CDR3 has 15 residues. The J segment lost 0 bases and the V segment lost 6 bases, leaving 6 bases of the junction unmatched. Germline assignment: CDR1 SGHAT and CDR2 FQNNGV. The CDR3: CASSSAGPSTDTQYF. The CDR3 nucleotides read TGTGCCAGCAGTTCAGCGGGACCTAGCACAGATACGCAGTATTTT.

In its sample, this clonotype ranks as medium-sized. This beta chain is off target for a library built for alpha chains, so its abundance means little. The chain joins TRBV5-1 to TRBJ2-6, with 9 bases that match TRBD1. Germline V CDR1 and CDR2: SGHRS, YFSETQ. The ends lost 4 bases at V and 4 bases at J; junction bases unmatched: 12. The CDR3 has 18 residues. CDR3 residues: CASSPRTGAPGGANVLTF. Written as DNA, the CDR3 is TGCGCCAGCAGCCCGCGGACAGGGGCCCCGGGAGGGGCCAACGTCCTGACTTTC.

With regard to this clonotype: This beta chain is an unintended read in a library built for alpha chains; its size means little. CDR3 region: CASSLRRDSGGSTDTQYF. CDR3 in DNA: TGTGCCAGCAGTTTACGGCGTGATAGCGGGGGGAGCACAGATACGCAGTATTTT. The V gene is TRBV28, the J gene TRBJ2-3; 10 bases line up with TRBD2. Germline values: CDR1 MDHEN, CDR2 SYDVKM. There are 18 residues in the CDR3. V trimming: 2 bases; J trimming: 0 bases; junction bases outside the gene matches: 8.

This clonotype was seen a few times. This beta chain is a stray sequence in a library constructed for alpha chains; its clone size is not meaningful. The chain couples TRBV9 to TRBJ2-3; 10 nucleotides align to TRBD2. The CDR3 runs to 17 residues. Germline V gene data show CDR1 as SGDLS and CDR2 as YYNGEE. Losses at the gene ends were 0 bases for V and 1 base for J; bases not matched to a gene: 5. The CDR3 DNA reads TGTGCCAGCAGCGTAGATTCAAGCGGGGGGGGCACAGATACGCAGTATTTT. This sequence encodes CASSVDSSGGGTDTQYF.

This clonotype was seen repeatedly, ten times or more. For a library built for alpha chains, this beta chain is a stray read; little rests on its size. This chain links TRBV2 with TRBJ1-6, with 7 bases lining up with TRBD1. CDR3 length equals 15 residues. CDR1 and CDR2 from the germline V gene are SNHLY and FYNNEI. V gave up 4 bases and J gave up 8 bases; unmatched junction bases: 8. CDR3: CASSARGHTDSPLHF. The CDR3 region has the DNA TGTGCCAGCAGTGCGAGGGGGCACACGGATTCACCCCTCCACTTT.

Turning to this clonotype: This beta chain was picked up by a library intended for alpha chains and is off target, so its count carries little meaning. The chain combines TRBV7-2 with TRBJ2-2; D is tentatively TRBD1 or TRBD2 (5 bases each). CDR1 is SGHTA, CDR2 FQGNSA, per germline. The length of the CDR3 is 16 residues. V lost 6 bases to trimming and J lost 0 bases, with 14 bases between them. The CDR3, as DNA: TGTGCCAGCAGACCCGTTGGGGGTTCGAACACCGGGGAGCTGTTTTTT. This sequence encodes CASRPVGGSNTGELFF.

This clonotype was observed at least ten times. This beta chain is a stray read from a library made for alpha chains; its abundance is not meaningful. The chain combines TRBV5-5 with TRBJ1-2, with TRBD1 matching over 12 bases. V lost 6 bases to trimming and J lost 8 bases; unmatched junction nucleotides: 11. In germline, CDR1 is SGHKS, CDR2 YYEKEE (reference sequence). This CDR3 has 15 residues. The CDR3 nucleotides read TGTGCCAGCAACAGACCGGGACAGGGGGCGCGGGGCTACACCTTC. It translates to CASNRPGQGARGYTF.

The sample holds a few counts of this clonotype. This beta chain turned up in a library designed for alpha chains; as an off-target read, its abundance says little. In DNA form, the CDR3 reads TGTGCCAGCAGTTTAATGCGGGGCGCGAGGGGGTATGAAAAACTGTTTTTT. Protein: CASSLMRGARGYEKLFF. The chain combines TRBV12-3 or TRBV12-4 with TRBJ1-4; D is possibly TRBD1 (6 bases). Trimming took 2 bases from V and 6 from J, leaving 19 bases between them. The CDR3 sequence is 17 residues long.

This clonotype was counted many times. This beta chain is an off-target read within a library intended for alpha chains, so its frequency means little. The chain couples TRBV7-9 to TRBJ2-1, with D perhaps matching TRBD1 (6 bases). The germline V gene encodes CDR1 SEHNR and CDR2 FQNEAQ (reference sequence). The CDR3 contains 14 residues. V lost 4 bases and J lost 7, with 14 bases in between. DNA for the CDR3: TGTGCCAGCAGCTCCTTCCCCAGGGGTAATGAGCAGTTCTTC. Translating gives CASSSFPRGNEQFF.

This clonotype appeared many times. This beta chain is a stray sequence in a library constructed for alpha chains; its clone size is not meaningful. The V call is TRBV6-2 or TRBV6-3, the J call TRBJ1-5; 8 bases align to TRBD1. Germline V lookup: CDR1 MNHEY, CDR2 SVGEGT. The CDR3 extends over 16 amino acids. V gave up 5 bases and J gave up 1 base; unmatched junction bases: 7. CDR3 loop: CASSDRTGQSNQPQHF. As DNA, the CDR3 is TGTGCCAGCAGTGACCGGACAGGGCAGAGCAATCAGCCCCAGCATTTT.

This clonotype was counted between two and nine times. A library made for alpha chains picked up this beta chain off target, so its size means little. The V and J genes are TRBV12-3 or TRBV12-4 and TRBJ2-3; TRBD2 might be the D (5 bases). Trimming left V 4 bases short and J 6 bases short, with 11 bases between. The CDR3 runs to 13 residues. The CDR3 sequence is CASSWWRGDTQYF. The CDR3 DNA reads TGTGCCAGCAGTTGGTGGAGAGGGGATACGCAGTATTTT.

On this clonotype: A library made for alpha chains picked up this beta chain off target, so its size means little. The V and J genes are TRBV7-8 and TRBJ1-2, with 7 positions matching TRBD1. Germline V lookup: CDR1 SGHVS, CDR2 FQNEAQ. The CDR3 length is 15 residues. V gave up 4 bases and J gave up 5 bases; unmatched junction bases: 10. The CDR3 here is CASSYGQAPTYGYTF. The CDR3 DNA is TGTGCCAGCAGCTATGGACAGGCACCAACTTATGGCTACACCTTC.